The clone carrying this T cell receptor beta chain has just a few counts. Time point reported: pre-sensitization, week 0. Regarding treatment: therapeutic diphenylcyclopropenone sensitization with weekly scalp DPC. TCRdb analysed the RACE reads with MiXCR anew, one entry per CDR3 protein. The table shows approximately 50,000 distinct CDR3 sequences, with approximately 11% occurring only once. Germline V CDR1 and CDR2: SGHNT, YENEEA. The length of the CDR3 is 15 residues. Trimming removed 3 bases from V and 4 bases from J; junction bases left unmatched: 3. This record comes from a study of human T cells and chemical hapten exposure.

The sequence derives from a woman aged 40 to 50 with alopecia areata. Some clones in this sample may be carry-over from other donors' samples. Sequenced material: whole blood, taken in connection with sensitization to the hapten diphenylcyclopropenone (DPC). The chain recombines TRBV11-3 with TRBJ2-1; 10 nucleotides line up with TRBD2. In DNA form, the CDR3 reads TGTGCCAGCAGCTTTAGCGGGGGGCAGTACAATGAGCAGTTCTTC. Translated, it gives CASSFSGGQYNEQFF.